The 8 T cell receptor beta chains below come from one sample, sequenced in a study of shared clonotypes between healthy human individuals. Sequencing used immunoSEQ multiplex PCR; TCRdb keeps in-frame clones, though not all of them. The table lists 2 million to 2.5 million clones, under 97% of them singletons, with around 0.13% in the top ten. Material: naive CD4+ T cells sorted from blood. Noted subset: CD45RA+ positively selected. Every receptor here comes from a man aged 18-30 years in good health.

The rearrangement uses TRBV11-2 and TRBJ2-7, with 8 bases lining up with TRBD1. J was trimmed by 2 bases and V by 0 bases; bases with no gene match: 6. CDR3 length equals 16 residues. CDR1 is SGHAT and CDR2 is FQNNGV in the germline V gene. Here the CDR3 reads CASSLEGRQGPYEQYF. CDR3 sequence (DNA): TGTGCCAGCAGCTTAGAGGGCCGACAGGGGCCCTACGAGCAGTACTTC.

The chain combines TRBV28 with TRBJ1-1; D unresolved. The germline CDR1 and CDR2 sequences are MDHEN and SYDVKM. CDR3 length: 15 residues. Trimming cost V 5 bases and J 1 base, with 14 bases left between them. The CDR3: CASSRFRTANTEAFF. The CDR3 DNA is TGTGCCAGCAGTCGTTTCAGGACGGCGAACACTGAAGCTTTCTTT. The full variable domain, with the rest looked up from reference TRBV28 and TRBJ1-1, is DVKVTQSSRYLVKRTGEKVFLECVQDMDHENMFWYRQDPGLGLRLIYFSYDVKMKEKGDIPEGYSVSREKKERFSLILESASTNQTSMYLCASSRFRTANTEAFFGQGTRLTVV.

A note on this clone: Other DNA sequences of this sample code for an identical CDR3. This chain links TRBV7-9 with TRBJ2-3; possibly TRBD1 for D (6 bases). V was shortened by 5 bases and J by 4 bases, with 7 bases between the two germline ends. The CDR3 consists of 12 residues. Germline V CDR1 and CDR2: SEHNR, FQNEAQ (reference sequence). DNA of the CDR3: TGTGCCAGCAGCCCAGGGGCAGATACGCAGTATTTT. This translates into CASSPGADTQYF. Full variable domain (missing parts from reference TRBV7-9 and TRBJ2-3): DTGVSQNPRHKITKRGQNVTFRCDPISEHNRLYWYRQTLGQGPEFLTYFQNEAQLEKSRLLSDRFSAERPKGSFSTLEIQRTEQGDSAMYLCASSPGADTQYFGPGTRLTVL.

J is TRBJ2-7 and V is TRBV5-1; tentative D call: TRBD1 (6 bases). This CDR3 contains 15 residues. The germline V gene encodes CDR1 SGHRS and CDR2 YFSETQ. Trimming shortened V by 7 bases and J by 1 base, and 18 bases separated the two germline ends. CDR3 in DNA: TGCGCCAGCGGGCCTGGAAACAGGGATTCCTACGAGCAGTACTTC. Translating it yields CASGPGNRDSYEQYF.

The V call is TRBV10-3, the J call TRBJ2-5, with 9 bases fitting TRBD1. CDR3 length equals 13 residues. Germline CDR1 is ENHRY and CDR2 is SYGVKD. The V segment lost 5 bases and the J segment 4 bases; nucleotides outside the gene matches: 2. The CDR3 reads CAISPGQGETQYF. The CDR3 DNA follows: TGTGCCATCAGTCCGGGACAGGGAGAGACCCAGTACTTC.

The rearrangement links TRBV5-4 to TRBJ2-3, with D possibly matching TRBD1 (6 bases). Germline CDR1 is SGHNT and CDR2 is YYREEE (reference sequence). Deletions cut 6 bases from V and 5 bases from J, with 19 bases between. The CDR3 consists of 15 residues. The CDR3 coding sequence is TGTGCCAGCACTATTCAGGGGTTCGAGGGAGATACGCAGTATTTT. Encoded protein: CASTIQGFEGDTQYF.

The CDR3 DNA follows: TGTGCCAGCAGTTCCCGGCAGGGCAAGCAGTTCTTC. Its protein is CASSSRQGKQFF. The V gene is TRBV6-5, the J gene TRBJ2-1, with D perhaps TRBD1 (5 bases). The CDR3 is 12 amino acids. Trimming removed 4 bases from V and 11 bases from J, with 12 bases in between. The germline gives CDR1 MNHEY, CDR2 SVGAGI.

This clone showed up just a few times. The chain recombines TRBV30 with TRBJ1-6; TRBD1 agrees at 10 bases. Germline V gene sequence: CDR1 GTSNPN, CDR2 SVGIG (reference sequence). Trimming at V came to 5 bases and at J to 7 bases, leaving 8 bases not matched to a gene. There are 15 residues in the CDR3. DNA for the CDR3: TGTGCCTGGTTAGACAGGGGGCGGCTAAATTCACCCCTCCACTTT. It codes for CAWLDRGRLNSPLHF.